This passage covers 17 T cell receptor beta chains from one sample sequenced in a study of control samples from healthy donors and cancer patients. This table comes from immunoSEQ multiplex PCR, and its TCRdb copy is limited to in-frame clones, with some not included. The data show approximately 97,000 clones, roughly 92% seen once. Specimen: blood. The receptors originated from a human donor in good health. The donor label of this sample is uncertain.

The rearrangement joins TRBV10-2 to TRBJ2-1; D unresolved. Looked up from germline, CDR1 is WSHSY and CDR2 is SAAADI. CDR3 length: 12 residues. V was shortened by 2 bases and J by 12 bases, with 11 bases between the two germline ends. CDR3 residues: CASSEASGPQFF. CDR3 nucleotides: TGCGCCAGCAGTGAGGCCTCCGGGCCGCAGTTCTTC.

This sequence joins TRBV6-5 and TRBJ1-4; D call uncertain. V dropped 6 bases and J dropped 2 bases, with 7 bases sitting between them. CDR3 length: 13 amino acids. Germline CDR1 MNHEY, CDR2 SVGAGI. Here the CDR3 DNA reads TGTGCCAGCAGGCTTCGGACTAATGAAAAACTGTTTTTT. It is translated as CASRLRTNEKLFF.

This clone was observed once. V usage is TRBV19 and J usage is TRBJ1-5; D call uncertain. Trimming left V 4 bases short and J 10 bases short, with 11 bases between. The CDR3 runs to 12 residues. The germline gives CDR1 LNHDA, CDR2 SQIVND (reference sequence). DNA for the CDR3: TGTGCCAGTAGTACGTCCGCGCCTCCCCAGCATTTT. Translation gives CASSTSAPPQHF.

This clone was observed a single time. The rearrangement joins TRBV25-1 to TRBJ1-2, with 7 bases aligning to TRBD1. The CDR3 runs 14 residues. Germline CDR1 is MGHDK and CDR2 is SYGVNS. J gave up 5 bases and V 3 bases, and 6 bases lay outside the gene matches. CDR3 DNA sequence: TGTGCCAGCAGTGACAGGGACAGCTCATATGGCTACACCTTC. Its translation: CASSDRDSSYGYTF.

As to this clone: The junction and the germline gene differ at one end; a read error may be behind it. The genes are TRBV6-5 and TRBJ1-3, with D possibly being TRBD1 (6 bases). Germline V CDR1 and CDR2: MNHEY, SVGAGI. The CDR3 totals 15 residues. DNA for the CDR3: TGTGCCAGCAGGACAGACAGGCTCTCTGGAAACGCCATATATTTT. It yields the protein CASRTDRLSGNAIYF.

V is TRBV3-1 (or the pseudogene TRBV3-2) and J is TRBJ2-5, with unresolved D. V shed 1 base and J shed 5 bases, with 11 bases lying between them. CDR3 length equals 14 residues. From germline, CDR1 is LGHDT and CDR2 YNNKEL (reference sequence). The CDR3 spells CASSQGRSRETQYF. CDR3 nucleotides: TGTGCCAGCAGCCAAGGACGGTCGCGGGAGACCCAGTACTTC.

The CDR3 spells CASSLWIESKETQYF. CDR3 DNA sequence: TGTGCCAGCAGCTTATGGATCGAATCCAAAGAGACCCAGTACTTC. This rearrangement joins TRBV7-9 to TRBJ2-5; D is unresolved. Germline assignment: CDR1 SEHNR and CDR2 FQNEAQ (reference sequence). Trimming pared 2 bases from V and 3 bases from J, leaving 13 bases between. The CDR3 totals 15 residues.

V and J are TRBV24-1 and TRBJ2-1, with TRBD2 identical over 9 bases. The CDR3 loop spans 15 amino acids. Germline loops: CDR1 KGHDR, CDR2 SFDVKD. V was clipped by 3 bases and J by 8 bases; unmatched bases: 7. The DNA for the CDR3 is TGTGCCACCAGTGATAATAGCGGGGGAAGAGATGAGCAGTTCTTC. Translating gives CATSDNSGGRDEQFF.

The CDR3 is CASSTPQGWDTGELFF. In DNA, the CDR3 is TGTGCCAGTAGTACCCCCCAGGGTTGGGACACCGGGGAGCTGTTTTTT. V usage is TRBV19 and J usage is TRBJ2-2; tentative D call: TRBD1 (5 bases). The germline V gene encodes CDR1 LNHDA and CDR2 SQIVND (reference sequence). V lost 4 bases to trimming and J lost 3 bases, with 15 bases between them. There are 16 residues in the CDR3.

This chain uses TRBV19 with TRBJ1-5; D gene ambiguous. Germline CDR1 reads LNHDA; CDR2 reads SQIVND (reference sequence). Trimming pared 5 bases from V and 0 bases from J, leaving 14 bases between. The length of the CDR3 is 16 residues. The CDR3 bases are TGTGCCAGTAGTGGCCTGACAACCTATAGCAATCAGCCCCAGCATTTT. Amino acids: CASSGLTTYSNQPQHF.

The J gene is TRBJ1-1, the V gene TRBV2, with D possibly being TRBD1 (6 bases). The V and J ends lost 5 bases and 0 bases respectively, with 10 bases between them. This CDR3 comprises 14 residues. Germline values: CDR1 SNHLY, CDR2 FYNNEI. The CDR3 is CASSPDRLNTEAFF. DNA for the CDR3: TGTGCCAGCAGTCCCGACAGGTTGAACACTGAAGCTTTCTTT.

This sequence joins TRBV12-3 or TRBV12-4 and TRBJ1-1, with no clear D. The V gene lost 3 bases and the J gene lost 5 bases, with 10 bases spanning the gap. CDR3 length: 13 amino acids. CDR3: CASSFFRETEAFF. For the CDR3, the DNA is TGTGCCAGCAGTTTTTTCCGGGAAACTGAAGCTTTCTTT.

The chain employs TRBV7-2 and TRBJ2-2, with 12 bases that match TRBD1. V lost 5 bases to trimming and J lost 7 bases; unmatched junction nucleotides: 8. Germline V gene sequence: CDR1 SGHTA, CDR2 FQGNSA. This CDR3 contains 16 residues. Written as DNA, the CDR3 is TGTGCCAGCAGCCGGGACAGGGGGCGTCGTAACGGGGAGCTGTTTTTT. Protein sequence: CASSRDRGRRNGELFF.

The chain combines TRBV14 with TRBJ2-1; TRBD1 aligns across 10 bases. The CDR3 totals 17 residues. V lost 3 bases to trimming and J lost 4 bases; unmatched junction nucleotides: 9. Germline V gives CDR1 SGHDN, CDR2 FVKESK. CDR3 in DNA: TGTGCCAGCAGCCAGGTCTTCACGGGACAGGGGTACAATGAGCAGTTCTTC. Its translation is CASSQVFTGQGYNEQFF.

The chain joins TRBV12-3 or TRBV12-4 to TRBJ1-5, with D unresolved. CDR3 length: 12 amino acids. The ends were cut back, 3 bases at V and 4 bases at J, with 4 bases in the middle. The CDR3 spells CASSLRNQPQHF. In DNA, the CDR3 is TGTGCCAGCAGTTTGAGGAATCAGCCCCAGCATTTT.

The chain has TRBV7-8 and TRBJ2-3, with TRBD2 matching 7 bases. The CDR3 covers 16 residues. The V gene's germline CDR1 is SGHVS and CDR2 FQNEAQ. V lost 4 bases and J lost 0; bases outside the gene matches: 7. CDR3 in amino acids: CASSSRTRASTDTQYF. The CDR3 nucleotides are TGTGCCAGCAGCTCTAGGACTAGAGCTAGCACAGATACGCAGTATTTT.

The chain uses TRBV18 and TRBJ1-6; 7 bases agree with TRBD1. With 4 bases clipped from V and 5 bases from J, the junction kept 5 bases outside the gene matches. The CDR3 length is 15 residues. Germline V CDR1 and CDR2: KGHSH, LQKENI. Here the CDR3 DNA reads TGTGCCAGCTCACGCGGGACAGATAATAATTCACCCCTCCACTTT. This translates into CASSRGTDNNSPLHF.